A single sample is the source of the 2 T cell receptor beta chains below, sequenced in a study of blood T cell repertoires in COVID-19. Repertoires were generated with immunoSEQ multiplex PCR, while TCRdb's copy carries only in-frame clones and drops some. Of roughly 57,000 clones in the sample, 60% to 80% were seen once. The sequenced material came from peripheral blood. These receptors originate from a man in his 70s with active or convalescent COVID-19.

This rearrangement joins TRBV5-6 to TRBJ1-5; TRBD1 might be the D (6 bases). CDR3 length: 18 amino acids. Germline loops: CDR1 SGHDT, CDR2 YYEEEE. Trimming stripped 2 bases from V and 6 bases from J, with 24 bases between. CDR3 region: CASSFGGSGSGSGQPQHF. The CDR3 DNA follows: TGTGCCAGCAGCTTTGGGGGCAGTGGGTCCGGGTCGGGTCAGCCCCAGCATTTT.

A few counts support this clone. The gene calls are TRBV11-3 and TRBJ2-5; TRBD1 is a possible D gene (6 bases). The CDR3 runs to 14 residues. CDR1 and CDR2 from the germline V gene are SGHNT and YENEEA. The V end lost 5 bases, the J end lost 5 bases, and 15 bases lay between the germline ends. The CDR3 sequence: CASSAWQGTETQYF. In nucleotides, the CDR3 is TGTGCCAGCAGCGCCTGGCAGGGGACGGAGACCCAGTACTTC.